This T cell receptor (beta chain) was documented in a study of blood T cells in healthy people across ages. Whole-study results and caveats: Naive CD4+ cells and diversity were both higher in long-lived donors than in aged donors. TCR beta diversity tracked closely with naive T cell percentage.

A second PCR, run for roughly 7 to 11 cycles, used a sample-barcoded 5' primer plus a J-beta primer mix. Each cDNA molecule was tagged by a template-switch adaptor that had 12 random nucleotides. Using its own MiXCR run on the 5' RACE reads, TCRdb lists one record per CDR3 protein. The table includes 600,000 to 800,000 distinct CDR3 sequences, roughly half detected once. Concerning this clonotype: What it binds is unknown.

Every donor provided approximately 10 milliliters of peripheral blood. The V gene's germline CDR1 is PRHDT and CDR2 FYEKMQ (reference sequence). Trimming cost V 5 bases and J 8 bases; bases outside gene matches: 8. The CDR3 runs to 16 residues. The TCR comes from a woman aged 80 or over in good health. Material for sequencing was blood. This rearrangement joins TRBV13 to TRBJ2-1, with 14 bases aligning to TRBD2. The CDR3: CASSQPGTSGSYEQFF. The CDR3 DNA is TGTGCCAGCAGCCAACCGGGGACTAGCGGGAGCTATGAGCAGTTCTTC.